This is a list of T cell receptor beta chains from one sample in a study of blood T cells in healthy people across ages. In TCRdb, the 5' RACE reads were re-called with MiXCR into one record per CDR3 protein. The sample yields about 400,000 distinct CDR3 sequences, 45% to 65% seen once. Sequenced: blood. These receptors were collected from a man between 60 and 70 years old in good health. CDR3s include the opening cysteine and the closing phenylalanine or tryptophan. A D gene is named only where the DNA matches it firmly. Rows give clone size only sometimes, using once, few, many, or a class for an expanded clone.

j_call v_call d_call clone_size cdr3_aa cdr3_nt
TRBJ2-6 TRBV7-9 - few CASNPGGGRGSGANVLTF TGTGCCAGCAACCCCGGAGGAGGGCGAGGATCTGGGGCCAACGTCCTGACTTTC
TRBJ2-7 TRBV20-1 TRBD2 - CSTRAGGTGLYEQYF TGCAGTACTAGAGCCGGGGGGACGGGGCTATACGAGCAGTACTTT
TRBJ2-5 TRBV18 - - CASSPNRGEETQYF TGTGCCAGCTCACCCAATCGGGGAGAAGAGACCCAGTACTTC
TRBJ2-2 TRBV25-1 - - CASTEGVGELFF TGTGCCAGCACCGAAGGGGTCGGGGAGCTGTTTTTT
TRBJ2-3 TRBV20-1 TRBD2 - CSVRTSGTYTQYF TGCAGTGTAAGGACTAGCGGTACATATACGCAGTATTTT
TRBJ2-1 TRBV20-1 TRBD2 - CSASLGLGPNEQFF TGCAGTGCTAGCCTGGGACTAGGTCCCAATGAGCAGTTCTTC
TRBJ2-7 TRBV5-1 - - CASSAFGSTYEQYF TGCGCCAGCAGCGCCTTTGGGTCGACGTACGAGCAGTACTTC
TRBJ2-5 TRBV7-2 - few CASRYGPQYQETQYF TGTGCCAGCAGATACGGCCCCCAGTACCAAGAGACCCAGTACTTC
TRBJ1-1 TRBV7-9 - - CASSWGQPGTSEAFF TGTGCCAGCAGCTGGGGGCAGCCCGGAACCTCTGAAGCTTTCTTT
TRBJ2-7 TRBV4-1 TRBD2 - CASSQGLGGGISYEQYF TGCGCCAGCAGCCAGGGACTCGGGGGGGGAATCTCCTACGAGCAGTACTTC
TRBJ2-7 TRBV6-1 - - CASSEAVVSYEQYF TGTGCCAGCAGTGAAGCGGTCGTTTCCTACGAGCAGTACTTC
TRBJ2-3 TRBV28 TRBD2 few CASSIIAGGADTQYF TGTGCCAGCAGTATTATAGCGGGAGGGGCAGATACGCAGTATTTT
TRBJ2-3 TRBV6-1 TRBD2 - CASRGQLGLAASTDTQYF TGTGCCAGCAGGGGACAATTAGGACTAGCGGCCAGCACAGATACGCAGTATTTT
TRBJ2-2 TRBV5-1 - few CASSVAASGELFF TGCGCCAGCAGCGTGGCCGCGTCCGGGGAGCTGTTTTTT
TRBJ1-1 TRBV15 - once CATSKRGGMNTEAFF TGTGCCACCAGCAAAAGGGGGGGGATGAACACGGAAGCTTTCTTT
TRBJ1-6 TRBV6-1 - - CASSEVRATGRNSPLHF TGTGCCAGCAGTGAAGTGCGGGCGACGGGTCGTAATTCACCCCTCCACTTT
TRBJ2-5 TRBV4-3 TRBD1 - CASSRGQGALEQYF TGCGCCAGCAGCCGGGGACAGGGGGCGCTTGAGCAGTACTTC
TRBJ2-3 TRBV18 - - CASSPRVAASTDTQYF TGTGCCAGCTCACCCAGGGTGGCCGCTAGCACAGATACGCAGTATTTT
TRBJ2-7 TRBV2 TRBD1 - CASSGQGARSSYEQYF TGTGCCAGCAGTGGACAGGGGGCTCGAAGCTCCTACGAGCAGTACTTC
TRBJ2-1 TRBV29-1 TRBD2 - CSVGPRLAGTEQFF TGCAGCGTTGGACCCCGACTAGCGGGCACTGAGCAGTTCTTC
TRBJ2-3 TRBV7-3 - - CASSLKGYGWLDTQYF TGTGCCAGCAGCTTAAAAGGATATGGTTGGCTGGATACGCAGTATTTT
TRBJ2-3 TRBV4-3 - few CASSHSDGSTDTQYF TGCGCCAGCAGCCACTCGGACGGAAGCACAGATACGCAGTATTTT
TRBJ2-3 TRBV10-3 TRBD2 - CAISEAGVEADTQYF TGTGCCATCAGTGAGGCGGGAGTGGAGGCAGATACGCAGTATTTT
TRBJ1-1 TRBV20-1 - - CSALKGQMNTEAFF TGCAGTGCTCTCAAGGGGCAGATGAACACTGAAGCTTTCTTT
TRBJ2-3 TRBV5-1 - - CASSLLGGTDTQYF TGCGCCAGCAGCTTGTTGGGGGGCACAGATACGCAGTATTTT
TRBJ2-1 TRBV6-5 TRBD1 - CASSRSGTGRINEQFF TGTGCCAGCAGCCGCTCCGGGACAGGGAGGATCAATGAGCAGTTCTTC
TRBJ2-7 TRBV28 - - CASSPTPASVYEQYF TGTGCCAGCAGCCCTACCCCGGCTAGTGTCTACGAGCAGTACTTC
TRBJ2-7 TRBV11-2 TRBD1 - CAGSLDLGQGASYEQYF TGTGCCGGCAGCTTAGATCTCGGGCAGGGGGCCTCCTACGAGCAGTACTTC
TRBJ2-3 TRBV4-3 TRBD1 - CASSLSPGQASTDTQYF TGCGCCAGCAGCCTATCTCCGGGACAGGCTAGCACAGATACGCAGTATTTT
TRBJ2-5 TRBV6-5 - - CASRPSSGTWRETQYF TGTGCCAGCAGGCCCTCCTCCGGGACTTGGAGGGAGACCCAGTACTTC
TRBJ2-1 TRBV20-1 TRBD2 - CSACETSGRALSWNEQFF TGCAGTGCTTGTGAAACTAGCGGGAGGGCCTTAAGTTGGAATGAGCAGTTCTTC
TRBJ1-4 TRBV7-2 TRBD1 - CASSQTGGTNEKLFF TGTGCCAGCAGCCAAACAGGGGGAACTAATGAAAAACTGTTTTTT
TRBJ2-7 TRBV28 TRBD2 - CASTPGGFEQYF TGTGCCAGCACCCCGGGGGGGTTCGAGCAGTACTTC
TRBJ2-5 TRBV20-1 - few CSARDLVNQETQYF TGCAGTGCTAGAGATCTGGTCAACCAAGAGACCCAGTACTTC
TRBJ1-4 TRBV11-2 - few CASSRTRAPNEKLFF TGTGCCAGCAGCCGCACCAGGGCCCCTAATGAAAAACTGTTTTTT
TRBJ1-5 TRBV7-2 TRBD1 once CASSQGQGGQPQHF TGTGCCAGCAGCCAAGGACAGGGAGGGCAGCCCCAGCATTTT
TRBJ2-3 TRBV29-1 - - CSVELTRGTQYF TGCAGCGTTGAATTGACGCGAGGTACGCAGTATTTT
TRBJ2-3 TRBV10-3 TRBD2 - CAISESASGRALTDTQYF TGTGCCATCAGTGAGTCGGCTAGCGGGAGGGCCTTGACAGATACGCAGTATTTT
TRBJ2-3 TRBV14 - - CASSHEGLPSSTDTQYF TGTGCCAGCAGCCACGAGGGGCTTCCATCTAGCACAGATACGCAGTATTTT
TRBJ2-7 TRBV20-1 TRBD1 many CSARDRQGYYNEQYF TGCAGTGCTAGAGATCGACAGGGCTACTACAATGAGCAGTACTTC
TRBJ1-2 TRBV5-4 TRBD1 once CASRSPGTASRGYTF TGTGCCAGCAGATCCCCCGGGACAGCCTCTCGGGGCTACACCTTC
TRBJ1-1 TRBV7-3 - - CASSLLPGTNTEAFF TGTGCCAGCAGCTTATTACCAGGGACGAACACTGAAGCTTTCTTT
TRBJ2-6 TRBV6-1 - few CASSEAVRVSVLTF TGTGCCAGCAGTGAAGCGGTAAGGGTGTCCGTCCTGACTTTC